This T cell receptor beta chain was captured by sequencing in a study of T cells in Graves' hyperthyroidism and ophthalmopathy. About the research overall: Upon initial diagnosis and before any treatment, peripheral blood was collected. The study, taken as a whole, reports: A model using 13 V-J features told ophthalmopathy apart from stable hyperthyroidism.

In its sample, this clonotype was seen once. The antigen remains undetermined. At one end, the junction sequence differs from germline, possibly due to a read error. There are 14 residues in the CDR3. Pregnant or lactating patients were excluded, as were those with uncontrolled infection or other autoimmune disease. In making diagnoses, clinical symptoms, serum thyroxine and TRAb, thyroid ultrasound and orbital computed tomography were all used. Regions amplified from RNA transcripts were the TCR beta CDR3 regions. RT-PCR in the first round (using the HTBI primer set) targeted the TCR CDR3. MiXCR, run by TCRdb on the multiplex PCR reads, gives a single entry per CDR3 protein. Counted here are approximately 870,000 distinct CDR3 sequences, about 38% occurring once; the ten biggest clones make up more than 7%.

Sequenced sample: blood. The sequence derives from a man between 18 and 35 years old with Graves' hyperthyroidism. The V call is TRBV12-3 or TRBV12-4, the J call TRBJ2-2, with D possibly being TRBD2 (5 bases). CDR3 protein: CVSSFGGNTGELFF. In DNA form, the CDR3 reads TGTGTCAGCAGTTTCGGAGGGAACACCGGGGAGCTGTTTTTT.